In this sample, the clone carrying this TCR beta chain turned up a few times. Antigen specificity is unknown. The data are from a study of T cells in Graves' hyperthyroidism and ophthalmopathy. Study outcomes and limitations: Median prediction lead before ophthalmopathy onset was six to eight months with the model. Peripheral blood also featured most of the thyroid clonotypes expanded above 0.001.

Patients having uncontrolled infection, another autoimmune disease, pregnancy or lactation were not included. RNA transcripts provided the source from which TCR beta CDR3 regions were amplified. Primed by the HTBI set, a first-round RT-PCR was run on the TCR CDR3. TCRdb independently ran MiXCR on the multiplex PCR reads; one entry per CDR3 protein. There are 540,000 or so distinct CDR3 sequences in the sample; 35% to 55% occur only once, and around 20% lies in the top ten. With 0 bases removed from V and 9 bases from J, the gap between germline ends came to 9 bases. Germline V gene lookup returns CDR1 SGHVS and CDR2 FQNEAQ. The CDR3 consists of 14 residues.

This sequence was found in an adult woman with Graves' disease, either hyperthyroidism or ophthalmopathy (not recorded which). The gene calls are TRBV7-8 and TRBJ2-6, with a weak D call TRBD1 (6 bases). The specimen sequenced was peripheral blood or thyroid tissue (not recorded which). The CDR3 spells CASSLAGDINVLTF. The CDR3 region has the DNA TGTGCCAGCAGCTTAGCTGGGGACATCAACGTCCTGACTTTC.